The 6 T cell receptor beta chains below were found in one sample sequenced in a study of cytomegalovirus exposure and HLA in healthy donors. Primers: 60 Vbeta forward and 13 Jbeta reverse. Method: immunoSEQ multiplex PCR; TCRdb's copy keeps in-frame clones and lacks some. The sample records fewer than 200,000 clones, 60% to 80% being singletons. The sample consisted of PBMCs. The receptors come from a man in his sixties in good health and CMV-seronegative.

The rearrangement uses TRBV7-8 and TRBJ1-2; TRBD1 might be the D (5 bases). The V gene lost 3 bases and the J gene lost 3 bases, with 8 bases spanning the gap. This CDR3 comprises 13 residues. Germline loops: CDR1 SGHVS, CDR2 FQNEAQ. CDR3 sequence: CASSFGGDYGYTF. The DNA of the CDR3 is TGTGCCAGCAGCTTCGGGGGGGACTATGGCTACACCTTC.

This clone was counted once. The genes are TRBV6-5 and TRBJ2-5; D may be TRBD1 (6 bases). With the DNA end fitting TRBJ2-7 better, the J assignment may be wrong. The CDR3 runs to 15 residues. The germline CDR1 and CDR2 sequences are MNHEY and SVGAGI. CDR3 in DNA: TGTGCCAGCAGTTCCACAGGGCTGGGGCCCTACGAGCAGTACTTC. Translated, it gives CASSSTGLGPYEQYF.

The J gene is TRBJ2-3, the V gene TRBV18; 11 bases agree with TRBD2. The J segment lost 2 bases and the V segment lost 5 bases, leaving 6 bases of the junction unmatched. The germline V gene encodes CDR1 KGHSH and CDR2 LQKENI. CDR3 length: 16 amino acids. The CDR3 spells CASSIRLAGSTDTQYF. In nucleotides, the CDR3 is TGTGCCAGCTCAATTCGACTAGCGGGATCCACAGATACGCAGTATTTT.

V is TRBV5-6 and J is TRBJ2-4, with D perhaps TRBD1 (6 bases). Germline loops: CDR1 SGHDT, CDR2 YYEEEE. Trimming removed 4 bases at V and 1 base at J, with 9 bases between. This CDR3 contains 14 residues. CDR3 nucleotides: TGTGCCAGCAGCCCCCAGGGGGCCAAAAACATTCAGTACTTC. This translates into CASSPQGAKNIQYF.

J is TRBJ1-2 and V is TRBV30; D perhaps matches TRBD1 (5 bases). The germline V gene has CDR1 GTSNPN and CDR2 SVGIG (reference sequence). The CDR3 is 16 residues long. With 2 bases removed from V and 4 bases from J, the gap between germline ends came to 20 bases. The CDR3 nucleotides read TGTGCCTGGAGTAAGAATCGGGTTGGGCAGGGCTATGGCTACACCTTC. As protein: CAWSKNRVGQGYGYTF.

This sequence joins TRBV7-9 and TRBJ2-7, with TRBD1 as a possible D gene (6 bases). CDR1 SEHNR and CDR2 FQNEAQ come from the germline V gene (reference sequence). V was cut by 4 bases and J by 2 bases, with 15 bases left in between. This CDR3 region has 15 residues. CDR3 loop: CASSSPWTEPYEQYF. The CDR3 DNA is TGTGCCAGCAGCTCTCCCTGGACAGAGCCCTACGAGCAGTACTTC.